This T cell receptor beta chain comes out of a study of blood T cell repertoires in COVID-19. Participant reports of clinical history set cohort assignment. V lost 0 bases, J lost 9 bases, and 12 bases lay in between. CDR1 and CDR2 from the germline V gene are LGHDT and YNNKEL (reference sequence). The CDR3 is made up of 14 amino acids. The assay was immunoSEQ multiplex PCR, and TCRdb's table has in-frame clones only and misses some. Of some 400,000 clones listed, roughly 86% were seen once; the top ten hold 1.7%. The genes are TRBV3-1 (or the pseudogene TRBV3-2) and TRBJ2-1, with a possible D match to TRBD1 (5 bases). The specimen was PBMCs or T cells enriched from blood (not recorded which). This TCR came from a woman aged 30 to 39 who had recovered from COVID-19. The CDR3 sequence is CASSQDAGRGEQFF. CDR3 coding DNA: TGTGCCAGCAGCCAAGATGCAGGGCGTGGTGAGCAGTTCTTC.